This T cell receptor beta chain was obtained from a study of cytomegalovirus exposure and HLA in healthy donors. General study findings and limits: Later on, analysis showed that most CMV-associated TCR beta chains appeared to be HLA-restricted. Highest at DRB1 and lowest at HLA-C, TCR association rates differed among HLA loci in a later analysis. As a later analysis showed, several of the most significant clusters appeared to be linked to common viral pathogens. Some highly shared sequence variants likely arose as a pipeline artifact.

The ends were cut back, 1 base at V and 1 base at J, with 7 bases in the middle. The CDR3 extends over 13 amino acids. Germline CDR1 reads GTSNPN; CDR2 reads SVGIG (reference sequence). For this clone: Its antigen is currently unknown.

The primer mix had 60 Vbeta and 13 Jbeta primers. Generated by immunoSEQ multiplex PCR, the TCRdb table keeps only in-frame clones and is missing some. The table includes 75,000 to 80,000 clones, 78% detected once. The rearrangement links TRBV30 to TRBJ2-5; possible D gene TRBD1, 6 bases. This TCR was sampled from a woman aged 40 to 55 in good health and CMV-seropositive. What was sequenced was PBMCs. The CDR3 loop reads CAWSGQVQETQYF. Written as DNA, the CDR3 is TGTGCCTGGAGTGGACAGGTCCAAGAGACCCAGTACTTC.